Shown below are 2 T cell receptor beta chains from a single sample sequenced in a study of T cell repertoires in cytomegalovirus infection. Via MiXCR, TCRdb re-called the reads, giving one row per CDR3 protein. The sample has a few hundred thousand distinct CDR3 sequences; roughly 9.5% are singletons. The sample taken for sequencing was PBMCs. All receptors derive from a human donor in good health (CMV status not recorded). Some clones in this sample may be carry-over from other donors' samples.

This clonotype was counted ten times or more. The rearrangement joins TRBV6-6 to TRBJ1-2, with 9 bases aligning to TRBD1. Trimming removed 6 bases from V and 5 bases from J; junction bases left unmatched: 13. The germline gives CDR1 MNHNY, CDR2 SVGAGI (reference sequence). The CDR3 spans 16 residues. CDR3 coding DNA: TGTGCCAGCAGCTCTCGCCGGGACAGGGAGGGGTATGGCTACACCTTC. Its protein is CASSSRRDREGYGYTF.

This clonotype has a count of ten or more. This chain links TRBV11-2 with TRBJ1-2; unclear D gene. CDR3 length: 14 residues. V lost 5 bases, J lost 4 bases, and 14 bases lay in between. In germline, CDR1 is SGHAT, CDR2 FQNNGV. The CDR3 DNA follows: TGTGCCAGCAGCCCGGATTTGGGAGCCTATGGCTACACCTTC. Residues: CASSPDLGAYGYTF.